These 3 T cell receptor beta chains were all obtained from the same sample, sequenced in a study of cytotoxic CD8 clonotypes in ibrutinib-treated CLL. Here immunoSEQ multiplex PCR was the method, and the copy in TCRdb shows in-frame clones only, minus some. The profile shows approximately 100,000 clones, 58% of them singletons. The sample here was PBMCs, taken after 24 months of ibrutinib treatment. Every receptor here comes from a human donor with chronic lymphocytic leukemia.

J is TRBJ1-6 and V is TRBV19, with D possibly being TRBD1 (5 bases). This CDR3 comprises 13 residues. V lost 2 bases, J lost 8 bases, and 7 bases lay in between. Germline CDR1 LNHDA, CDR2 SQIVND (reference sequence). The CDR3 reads CASSILGDSPLHF. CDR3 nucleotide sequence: TGTGCCAGTAGTATATTAGGGGATTCACCCCTCCACTTT.

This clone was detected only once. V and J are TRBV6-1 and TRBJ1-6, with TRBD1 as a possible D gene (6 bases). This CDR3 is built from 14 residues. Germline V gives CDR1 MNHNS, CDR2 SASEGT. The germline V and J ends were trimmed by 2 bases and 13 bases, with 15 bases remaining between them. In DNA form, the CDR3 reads TGTGCCAGCAGTGAATTCCAAAAGGGGGTCCCCCTCCACTTT. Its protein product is CASSEFQKGVPLHF.

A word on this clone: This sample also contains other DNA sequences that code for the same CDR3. The CDR3 sequence is CAWSPGYGYTF. In nucleotides, the CDR3 is TGTGCCTGGAGTCCAGGTTATGGCTACACCTTC. The rearrangement uses TRBV30 and TRBJ1-2; D ambiguous. Germline lookup yields CDR1 GTSNPN and CDR2 SVGIG (reference sequence). The V end lost 2 bases, the J end lost 5 bases, and 6 bases lay between the germline ends. The CDR3 consists of 11 residues.